Sequencing of this T cell receptor (beta chain) was carried out in a study of identifying expanded T cells in peripheral blood. Whole-study findings and limits: Over two and four weeks, about 16 and 19 clones changed, versus approximately 1.2 between replicates.

TCRdb's table, derived via immunoSEQ multiplex PCR, lists solely in-frame clones and lacks some. This sample has 110,000 or so clones, with roughly 90% found just once. A word on this clone: Its antigen is unidentified.

The length of the CDR3 is 17 residues. V trimming: 0 bases; J trimming: 5 bases; junction bases outside the gene matches: 11. Germline loops: CDR1 SGHNT, CDR2 YYREEE (reference sequence). The sequencing input was blood. The clonotype originates from a person between 18 and 75 years old in good health. The genes are TRBV5-4 and TRBJ2-7; 10 nucleotides line up with TRBD2. In DNA, the CDR3 is TGTGCCAGCAGCTTGGGCCTAGCGGGAGCGGGGGGAAACGAGCAGTACTTC. Translating it yields CASSLGLAGAGGNEQYF.